Listed below are T cell receptor beta chains from one sample, sequenced in a study of blood T cell repertoires in COVID-19. Data came from immunoSEQ multiplex PCR; TCRdb stores just in-frame clones and leaves some out. The data contain around 25,000 clones, approximately 88% of them singletons. The sequenced sample was peripheral blood. These receptors originate from a woman in her 70s with active COVID-19. CDR3s include the opening cysteine and the closing phenylalanine or tryptophan. The D gene is left open where the match is weak. Part of the rows lack a size; the others show once, few, many or a class for expanded clones.

.,TRBV18,few,TRBJ2-5,CASSLGHKETQYF,TGTGCCAGCTCACTTGGCCATAAGGAGACCCAGTACTTC
.,TRBV4-2,.,TRBJ2-5,CASSHPTETQYF,TGTGCCAGCAGCCACCCTACCGAGACCCAGTACTTC
TRBD1,TRBV2,.,TRBJ2-1,CASSGSYRGAYNEQFF,TGTGCCAGCAGTGGGTCGTACAGGGGCGCCTACAATGAGCAGTTCTTC
.,TRBV21-1,.,TRBJ1-5,CASNSEPQHF,TGTGCCAGCAATTCGGAGCCCCAGCATTTT
.,TRBV6-5,.,TRBJ1-5,CASRGGSNQPQHF,TGTGCCAGTCGAGGTGGTAGCAATCAGCCCCAGCATTTT
TRBD1,TRBV28,.,TRBJ1-5,CASSGSDRGNNQPQHF,TGTGCCAGCAGCGGATCGGACAGGGGAAACAATCAGCCCCAGCATTTT
.,TRBV11-2,once,TRBJ1-6,CASSLDFSNSPLHF,TGTGCCAGCAGCTTGGACTTCTCTAATTCACCCCTCCACTTT
.,TRBV7-2,.,TRBJ1-6,CASSLVGDSPLHF,TGTGCCAGCAGCTTAGTCGGAGATTCACCCCTCCACTTT
.,TRBV18,once,TRBJ2-5,CASSRGAQETQYF,TGTGCCAGCTCACGTGGGGCCCAAGAGACCCAGTACTTC
TRBD2,TRBV9,.,TRBJ2-2,CASSPPGGGILTGELFF,TGTGCCAGCAGCCCCCCCGGGGGGGGCATATTAACCGGGGAGCTGTTTTTT
TRBD1,TRBV5-4,.,TRBJ2-1,CASSIGTGINNEQFF,TGTGCCAGCAGCATCGGGACAGGGATAAACAATGAGCAGTTCTTC
TRBD1,TRBV18,.,TRBJ1-3,CASSPPDRSGNTIYF,TGTGCCAGCTCACCACCGGACAGGTCTGGAAACACCATATATTTT
.,TRBV2,.,TRBJ1-1,CASSTLPMNTEAFF,TGTGCCAGCAGTACCTTACCTATGAACACTGAAGCTTTCTTT